Below, 5 T cell receptor beta chains from the same sample are listed, as sequenced in a study of T cell responses to AZD1222 COVID-19 vaccine. Clones were sequenced by immunoSEQ multiplex PCR, and TCRdb holds only the in-frame ones, with some missing. Of hundreds of thousands of clones in the sample, around 93% were seen once. Sample: peripheral blood, taken 28 days after the second AZD1222 dose. The source is an adult who received the AZD1222 COVID-19 vaccine.

The rearrangement joins TRBV11-3 to TRBJ2-7; either TRBD1 or TRBD2 may supply D (5 bases each). Germline CDR1 is SGHNT and CDR2 is YENEEA. This CDR3 has 14 amino acids. Trimming removed 3 bases at V and 2 bases at J, with 11 bases between. CDR3 residues: CASSFASGPYEQYF. The CDR3 coding sequence is TGTGCCAGCAGCTTCGCTTCGGGGCCCTACGAGCAGTACTTC.

The chain has TRBV7-2 and TRBJ2-2; D perhaps matches TRBD1 (6 bases). The CDR3 contains 12 residues. Trimming shortened V by 5 bases and J by 9 bases, and 10 bases separated the two germline ends. CDR1 and CDR2 from the germline V gene are SGHTA and FQGNSA. The CDR3 is CASSQGNRELFF. Here the CDR3 DNA reads TGTGCCAGCAGCCAGGGGAACAGGGAGCTGTTTTTT.

The gene calls are TRBV12-3 or TRBV12-4 and TRBJ2-7; D possibly corresponds to TRBD2 (6 bases). Trimming removed 3 bases at V and 6 bases at J, with 9 bases between. The CDR3 consists of 12 residues. Here the CDR3 reads CASSLEGTEQYF. The CDR3 coding sequence is TGTGCCAGCAGTTTGGAGGGGACCGAGCAGTACTTC.

The chain combines TRBV6-5 with TRBJ1-5, with 8 bases identical to TRBD1. Trimming cost V 5 bases and J 1 base; bases outside gene matches: 4. The CDR3 is 15 residues long. CDR1 and CDR2 from the germline V gene are MNHEY and SVGAGI. Here the CDR3 reads CASSMDRVSNQPQHF. CDR3 DNA sequence: TGTGCCAGCAGTATGGACAGGGTGAGCAATCAGCCCCAGCATTTT.

The genes are TRBV9 and TRBJ2-7; TRBD1 might be the D (8 bases). The germline V and J ends were trimmed by 3 bases and 2 bases, with 18 bases remaining between them. This CDR3 is built from 16 residues. CDR1 and CDR2 (germline): SGDLS, YYNGEE. The CDR3 region is CASSAGGEGQAYEQYF. As DNA, the CDR3 is TGTGCCAGCAGCGCTGGAGGGGAGGGACAGGCCTACGAGCAGTACTTC.